These 3 T cell receptor beta chains were sequenced from one sample in a study of regulatory T cells in long-lasting Graves disease. Noted time point: newly diagnosed GD, antithyroid drugs for less than 3 months. Researchers made the TCR library from RNA that was extracted from PBMCs. Through Arm-PCR of CDR3 regions and iRepertoire HTBI primers, TCR beta libraries were built. TCRdb called the multiplex PCR reads again in MiXCR, with one record for every CDR3 protein. The profile covers a few hundred thousand distinct CDR3 sequences, with 20% to 25% appearing a single time and approximately 15% taken by the ten largest. The input for sequencing was peripheral blood mononuclear cells (PBMCs), taken at new diagnosis, from a patient treated with antithyroid drugs. The receptors come from a female donor with Graves disease.

In this sample, this clonotype turned up a few times. This clone may be a read error of a much larger clone one base away. This chain links TRBV7-6 with TRBJ2-5; D may correspond to TRBD1 or TRBD2 (5 bases each). Germline V gene lookup returns CDR1 SGHVS and CDR2 FNYEAQ. V was shortened by 5 bases and J by 5 bases, with 27 bases between the two germline ends. The CDR3 totals 18 residues. Written as DNA, the CDR3 is TGTGCCAGCAGCCCGGAGGCGTCGGGGCGCGATGGCGGGGAGACCCAGTACTTC. Translating it yields CASSPEASGRDGGETQYF.

As for this clonotype: With a far larger clone one base away, a read error is the likely cause. This chain links TRBV7-6 with TRBJ2-1; D is unclear. The CDR3 has 11 amino acids. From germline, CDR1 is SGHVS and CDR2 FNYEAQ. V dropped 5 bases and J dropped 10 bases, with 9 bases sitting between them. The CDR3 bases are TGTGCCAGCAGCGCAGGTACGGAGCAGTTCTTC. Amino acids: CASSAGTEQFF. Drawing the rest from reference TRBV7-6 and TRBJ2-1, the complete variable domain is GAGVSQSPRYKVTKRGQDVALRCDPISGHVSLYWYRQALGQGPEFLTYFNYEAQQDKSGLPNDRFSAERPEGSISTLTIQRTEQRDSAMYRCASSAGTEQFFGPGTRLTVL.

This clonotype was observed at least ten times. J is TRBJ2-1 and V is TRBV6-2 or TRBV6-3; D not certain. Germline CDR1 and CDR2: MNHEY and SVGEGT. V lost 2 bases and J 9 bases, leaving 8 bases between the germline ends. The CDR3 totals 12 residues. Here the CDR3 reads CASSYPNPEQFF. The CDR3 DNA follows: TGTGCCAGCAGTTACCCCAATCCTGAGCAGTTCTTC.